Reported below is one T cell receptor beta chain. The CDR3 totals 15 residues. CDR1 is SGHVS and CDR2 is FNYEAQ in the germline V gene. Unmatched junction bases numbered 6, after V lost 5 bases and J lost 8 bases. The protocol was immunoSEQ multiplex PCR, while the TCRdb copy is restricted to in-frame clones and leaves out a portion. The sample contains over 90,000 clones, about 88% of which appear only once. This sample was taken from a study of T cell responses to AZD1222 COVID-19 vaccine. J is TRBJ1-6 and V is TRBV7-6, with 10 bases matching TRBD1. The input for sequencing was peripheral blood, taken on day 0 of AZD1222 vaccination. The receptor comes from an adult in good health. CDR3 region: CASSARTGGDSPLHF. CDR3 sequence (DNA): TGTGCCAGCAGCGCAAGGACAGGGGGGGATTCACCCCTCCACTTT.